Listed below are T cell receptor beta chains from one sample, sequenced in a study of T cell responses to AZD1222 COVID-19 vaccine. This table comes from immunoSEQ multiplex PCR, and its TCRdb copy is limited to in-frame clones, with some not included. The table records around 74,000 clones, under 95% of them present only once. The sequencing here drew on peripheral blood, taken on day 0 of MenACWY control vaccination. The source is an adult in good health. The CDR3 runs from the conserved cysteine through the conserved F or W. Fields, in order: CDR3 protein, CDR3 DNA, J gene, D gene, CDR3 length, V gene, clone size. A D gene is named only where the DNA matches it firmly. Some rows have no size entry. The others give once, few or many, or a class for an expanded clone.

CASSISGLPSYEQYF,TGTGCCAGCAGTATTAGCGGGCTTCCCTCCTACGAGCAGTACTTC,TRBJ2-7,TRBD2,15,TRBV28,NA
CATSLDRGSYEQYF,TGTGCCACCTCCTTGGACAGGGGCTCCTACGAGCAGTACTTC,TRBJ2-7,TRBD1,14,TRBV2,NA
CASSLSSGSGYTF,TGTGCCAGCAGTTTATCGTCCGGGTCGGGCTACACCTTC,TRBJ1-2,NA,13,TRBV27,once
CASGTGNTEAFF,TGTGCTAGTGGGACAGGGAATACTGAAGCTTTCTTT,TRBJ1-1,TRBD1,12,TRBV12-5,NA
CASSQRTGPSANYGYTF,TGTGCCAGCAGCCAAAGGACAGGACCGTCGGCTAACTATGGCTACACCTTC,TRBJ1-2,TRBD1,17,TRBV3-1/TRBV3-2,NA
CASSQAGGPPGNSPLHF,TGCGCCAGCAGCCAAGCGGGGGGCCCTCCCGGGAATTCACCCCTCCACTTT,TRBJ1-6,NA,17,TRBV4-3,NA
CATSIVDRDGYTF,TGTGCCACCAGCATTGTCGACAGGGATGGCTACACCTTC,TRBJ1-2,TRBD1,13,TRBV15,NA
CASSPTAMNTEAFF,TGTGCCAGCTCACCGACAGCCATGAACACTGAAGCTTTCTTT,TRBJ1-1,NA,14,TRBV18,NA
CASSLQRGGAFF,TGTGCCAGCAGTTTACAACGTGGAGGGGCTTTCTTT,TRBJ1-1,NA,12,TRBV28,NA
CASSTLQGGLTQYF,TGTGCCAGCAGTACACTCCAAGGGGGCCTAACCCAGTACTTC,TRBJ2-5,TRBD1,14,TRBV6-5,once
CASSLLTSGKYNEQFF,TGTGCCAGCAGCTTACTGACTAGCGGGAAGTACAATGAGCAGTTCTTC,TRBJ2-1,TRBD2,16,TRBV7-2,NA
CASSPSTSGLTGELFF,TGTGCCAGCAGCCCGTCGACTAGCGGGTTGACCGGGGAGCTGTTTTTT,TRBJ2-2,TRBD2,16,TRBV7-3,NA
CASSVAGDTEAFF,TGTGCCAGCAGCGTAGCCGGGGACACTGAAGCTTTCTTT,TRBJ1-1,NA,13,TRBV9,NA
CASSLLQGNNSPLHF,TGCGCCAGCAGCTTGTTACAGGGGAATAATTCACCCCTCCACTTT,TRBJ1-6,TRBD1,15,TRBV5-1,once
CASRQGTYEQYF,TGTGCCAGCAGACAGGGTACCTACGAGCAGTACTTC,TRBJ2-7,NA,12,TRBV28,NA
CATSPMAGNEQFF,TGTGCCACCTCCCCTATGGCGGGGAATGAGCAGTTCTTC,TRBJ2-1,NA,13,TRBV24-1,NA
CASSENTEAFF,TGTGCCAGCAGTGAAAACACTGAAGCTTTCTTT,TRBJ1-1,NA,11,TRBV7-9,NA
CASSGLGQPGMNTEAFF,TGCGCCAGCAGCGGACTCGGGCAGCCAGGGATGAACACTGAAGCTTTCTTT,TRBJ1-1,NA,17,TRBV5-1,NA
CAWSSGQGPQETQYF,TGTGCCTGGAGTTCCGGACAGGGTCCGCAAGAGACCCAGTACTTC,TRBJ2-5,TRBD1,15,TRBV30,NA
CASSLRPDTQYF,TGTGCCAGCAGTCTAAGGCCGGATACGCAGTATTTT,TRBJ2-3,NA,12,TRBV21-1,NA
CASSLTSGGGTDTQYF,TGCGCCAGCAGCTTGACTAGCGGGGGGGGCACAGATACGCAGTATTTT,TRBJ2-3,TRBD2,16,TRBV5-1,NA
CASRVGTGGANQPQHF,TGTGCCAGCAGAGTCGGGACAGGGGGCGCGAATCAGCCCCAGCATTTT,TRBJ1-5,TRBD1,16,TRBV28,NA
CAWSPGEGYTF,TGTGCCTGGAGTCCAGGGGAAGGCTACACCTTC,TRBJ1-2,NA,11,TRBV30,NA